Listed below are T cell receptor beta chains from one sample, sequenced in a study of cytomegalovirus exposure and HLA in healthy donors. Generated by immunoSEQ multiplex PCR, the TCRdb table keeps only in-frame clones and is missing some. The table lists approximately 120,000 clones, 85% to 95% of them singletons. Sequences were obtained from PBMCs. The receptors were gathered from a woman under 30 in good health and CMV-seronegative. The CDR3 runs from the conserved cysteine through the conserved F or W. The order of the fields is clone size, V gene, D gene, J gene, CDR3 protein, CDR3 DNA. A D gene is named only where the DNA matches it firmly. Part of the rows lack a size; the others show once, few, many or a class for expanded clones.

>once|TRBV5-1|TRBD1|TRBJ2-7
CASSTAGGSYEQYF
TGCGCCAGCAGCACCGCAGGGGGCTCCTACGAGCAGTACTTC
>NA|TRBV11-3|TRBD2|TRBJ2-1
CASSYEAGGLFNEQFF
TGTGCCAGCAGCTATGAAGCGGGAGGGCTTTTTAATGAGCAGTTCTTC
>NA|TRBV11-3|TRBD2|TRBJ2-5
CASSRLAGEETQYF
TGTGCCAGCAGCCGTTTAGCGGGAGAAGAGACCCAGTACTTC
>NA|TRBV29-1|TRBD1|TRBJ2-1
CSAGGFNEQFF
TGCAGTGCAGGGGGCTTTAATGAGCAGTTCTTC
>NA|TRBV10-2|TRBD2|TRBJ2-4
CASSVQAGAVNIQYF
TGCGCCAGCAGTGTACAAGCGGGGGCCGTAAACATTCAGTACTTC
>NA|TRBV6-1|TRBD2|TRBJ2-1
CASSEPLAGEQFF
TGTGCCAGCAGTGAACCATTAGCGGGTGAGCAGTTCTTC
>NA|TRBV5-1|NA|TRBJ2-3
CASSLGGQFTDTQYF
TGCGCCAGCAGCTTGGGGGGGCAGTTCACAGATACGCAGTATTTT
>NA|TRBV2|NA|TRBJ2-3
CASSVRTADTQYF
TGTGCCAGCAGTGTGCGGACAGCAGATACGCAGTATTTT
>NA|TRBV27|NA|TRBJ1-2
CASSLVGGTVNGYTF
TGTGCCAGCAGTCTCGTCGGGGGGACGGTAAATGGCTACACCTTC
>NA|TRBV4-1|TRBD2|TRBJ2-7
CASSPEALAGAYYPEQYF
TGCGCCAGCAGCCCCGAGGCACTAGCGGGAGCTTATTATCCCGAGCAGTACTTC
>NA|TRBV6-1|NA|TRBJ1-6
CASSERGYPYNSPLHF
TGTGCCAGCAGTGAAAGGGGTTACCCCTATAATTCACCCCTCCACTTT
>NA|TRBV9|NA|TRBJ2-5
CASSVWGGVQETQYF
TGTGCCAGCAGCGTATGGGGCGGAGTACAAGAGACCCAGTACTTC
>NA|TRBV28|TRBD2|TRBJ2-1
CASSPGREALYNEQFF
TGTGCCAGCAGCCCCGGGCGGGAGGCCCTTTACAATGAGCAGTTCTTC
>NA|TRBV2|NA|TRBJ1-2
CASAMRDYGYTF
TGTGCCAGCGCCATGCGGGACTATGGCTACACCTTC
>NA|TRBV11-2|NA|TRBJ2-1
CASSTQRASYNEQFF
TGTGCCAGCAGCACTCAGCGGGCCTCCTACAATGAGCAGTTCTTC
>NA|TRBV30|NA|TRBJ1-1
CAWRAQGNTEAFF
TGTGCCTGGAGGGCACAGGGTAACACTGAAGCTTTCTTT
>once|TRBV6-5|NA|TRBJ2-7
CASSDSYEQYF
TGTGCCAGCTCGGACAGCTACGAGCAGTACTTC
>NA|TRBV7-6|NA|TRBJ2-1
CASSLSMGESSYNEQFF
TGTGCCAGCAGCTTATCAATGGGCGAAAGCTCCTACAATGAGCAGTTCTTC